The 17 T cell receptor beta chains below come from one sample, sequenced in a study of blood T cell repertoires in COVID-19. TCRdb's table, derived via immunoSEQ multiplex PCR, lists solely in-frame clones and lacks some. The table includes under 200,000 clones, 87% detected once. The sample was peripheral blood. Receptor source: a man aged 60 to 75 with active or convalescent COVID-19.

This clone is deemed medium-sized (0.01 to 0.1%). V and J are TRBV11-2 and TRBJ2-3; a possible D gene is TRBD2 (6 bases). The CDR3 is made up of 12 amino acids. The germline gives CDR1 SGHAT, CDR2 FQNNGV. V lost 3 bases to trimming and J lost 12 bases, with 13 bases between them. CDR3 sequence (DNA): TGTGCCAGCAGCTTCGGGGGAATTCCCCAGTATTTT. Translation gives CASSFGGIPQYF.

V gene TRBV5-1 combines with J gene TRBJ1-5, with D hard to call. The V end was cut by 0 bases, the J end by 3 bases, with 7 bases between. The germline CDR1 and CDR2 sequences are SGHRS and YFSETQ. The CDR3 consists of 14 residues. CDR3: CASSLDGYNQPQHF. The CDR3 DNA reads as TGCGCCAGCAGCTTGGACGGTTACAATCAGCCCCAGCATTTT.

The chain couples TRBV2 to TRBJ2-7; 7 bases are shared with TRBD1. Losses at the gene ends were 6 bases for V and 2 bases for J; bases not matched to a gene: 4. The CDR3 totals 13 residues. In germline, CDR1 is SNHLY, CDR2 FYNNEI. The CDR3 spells CASSQGQTYEQYF. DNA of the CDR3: TGTGCCAGCAGCCAGGGACAGACCTACGAGCAGTACTTC.

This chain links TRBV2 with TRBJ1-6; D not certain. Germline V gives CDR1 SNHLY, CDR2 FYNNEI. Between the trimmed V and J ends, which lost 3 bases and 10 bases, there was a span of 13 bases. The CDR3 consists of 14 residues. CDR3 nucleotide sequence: TGTGCCAGCAGTGAGGGGAGGACTGTCTCACCCCTCCACTTT. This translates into CASSEGRTVSPLHF.

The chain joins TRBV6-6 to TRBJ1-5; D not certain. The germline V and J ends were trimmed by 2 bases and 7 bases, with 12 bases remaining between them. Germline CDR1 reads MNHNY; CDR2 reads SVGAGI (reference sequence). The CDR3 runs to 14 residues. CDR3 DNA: TGTGCCAGCAGTTACCTATCTCGGAGGCAGCCCCAGCATTTT. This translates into CASSYLSRRQPQHF.

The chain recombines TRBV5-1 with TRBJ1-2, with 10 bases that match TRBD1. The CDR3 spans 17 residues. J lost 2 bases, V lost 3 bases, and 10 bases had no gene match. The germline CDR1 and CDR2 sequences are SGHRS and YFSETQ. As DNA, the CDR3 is TGCGCCAGCAGCTCCCTCTCGGGACAGGGGATCAACTATGGCTACACCTTC. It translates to CASSSLSGQGINYGYTF.

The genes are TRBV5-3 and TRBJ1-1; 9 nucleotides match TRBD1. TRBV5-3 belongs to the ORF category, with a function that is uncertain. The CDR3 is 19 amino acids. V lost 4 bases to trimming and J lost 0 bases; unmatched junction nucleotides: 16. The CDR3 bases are TGTGCCAGAAGCATTGCGTCCGGGACAGGGACCGATATGAACACTGAAGCTTTCTTT. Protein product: CARSIASGTGTDMNTEAFF.

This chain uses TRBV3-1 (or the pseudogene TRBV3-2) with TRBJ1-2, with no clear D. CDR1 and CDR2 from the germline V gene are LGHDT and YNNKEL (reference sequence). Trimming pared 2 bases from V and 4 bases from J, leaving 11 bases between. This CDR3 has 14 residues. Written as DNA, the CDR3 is TGTGCCAGCAGCCAAATTCCGGGAATCTATGGCTACACCTTC. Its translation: CASSQIPGIYGYTF.

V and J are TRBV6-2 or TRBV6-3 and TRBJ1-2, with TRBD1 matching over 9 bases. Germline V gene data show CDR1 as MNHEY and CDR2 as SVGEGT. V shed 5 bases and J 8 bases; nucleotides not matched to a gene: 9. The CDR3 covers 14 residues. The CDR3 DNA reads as TGTGCCAGCAGTGATTTACAGGGGGCGGTCGGCTACACCTTC. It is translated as CASSDLQGAVGYTF.

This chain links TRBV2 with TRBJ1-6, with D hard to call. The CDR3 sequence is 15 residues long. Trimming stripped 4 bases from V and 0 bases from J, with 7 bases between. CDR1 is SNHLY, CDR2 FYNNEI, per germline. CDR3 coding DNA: TGTGCCAGCAGTGGTAGGAGCTCCTATAATTCACCCCTCCACTTT. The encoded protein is CASSGRSSYNSPLHF. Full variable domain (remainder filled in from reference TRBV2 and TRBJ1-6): EPEVTQTPSHQVTQMGQEVILRCVPISNHLYFYWYRQILGQKVEFLVSFYNNEISEKSEIFDDQFSVERPDGSNFTLKIRSTKLEDSAMYFCASSGRSSYNSPLHFGNGTRLTVT.

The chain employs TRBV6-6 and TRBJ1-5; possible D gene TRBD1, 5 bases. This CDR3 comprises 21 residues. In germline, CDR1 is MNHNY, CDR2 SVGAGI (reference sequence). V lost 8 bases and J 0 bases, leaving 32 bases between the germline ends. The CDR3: CASRSDPGDSHHLYSNQPQHF. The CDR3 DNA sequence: TGTGCCAGCCGCTCCGATCCGGGCGACAGTCATCACCTCTATAGCAATCAGCCCCAGCATTTT.

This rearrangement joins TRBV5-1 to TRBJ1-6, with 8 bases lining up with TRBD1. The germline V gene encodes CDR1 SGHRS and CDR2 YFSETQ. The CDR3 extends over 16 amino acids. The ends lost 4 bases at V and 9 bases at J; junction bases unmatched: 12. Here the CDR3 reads CASSPGTGGRGSPLHF. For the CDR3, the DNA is TGCGCCAGCAGCCCGGGGACAGGAGGTCGGGGTTCACCCCTCCACTTT.

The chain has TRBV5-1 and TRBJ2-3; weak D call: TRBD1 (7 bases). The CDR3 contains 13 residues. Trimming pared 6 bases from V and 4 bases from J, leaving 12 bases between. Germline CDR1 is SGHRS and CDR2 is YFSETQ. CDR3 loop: CASMEGAADTQYF. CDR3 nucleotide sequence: TGCGCCAGCATGGAGGGGGCGGCAGATACGCAGTATTTT.

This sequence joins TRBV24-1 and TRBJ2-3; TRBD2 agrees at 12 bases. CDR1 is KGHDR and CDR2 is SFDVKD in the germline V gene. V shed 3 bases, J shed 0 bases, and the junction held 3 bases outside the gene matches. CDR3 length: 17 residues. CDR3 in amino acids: CATSDPGLAGSTDTQYF. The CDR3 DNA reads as TGTGCCACCAGTGATCCCGGACTAGCGGGGAGCACAGATACGCAGTATTTT.

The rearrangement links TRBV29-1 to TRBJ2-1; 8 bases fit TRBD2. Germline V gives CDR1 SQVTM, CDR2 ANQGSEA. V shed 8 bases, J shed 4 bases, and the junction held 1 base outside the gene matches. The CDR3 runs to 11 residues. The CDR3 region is CSKREYNEQFF. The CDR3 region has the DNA TGCAGCAAGCGGGAGTACAATGAGCAGTTCTTC.

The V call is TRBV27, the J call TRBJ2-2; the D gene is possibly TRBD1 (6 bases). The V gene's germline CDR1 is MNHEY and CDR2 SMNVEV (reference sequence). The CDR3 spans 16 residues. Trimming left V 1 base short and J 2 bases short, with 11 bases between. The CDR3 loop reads CASSLLGRGNTGELFF. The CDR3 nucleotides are TGTGCCAGCAGTTTATTAGGCAGGGGCAACACCGGGGAGCTGTTTTTT.

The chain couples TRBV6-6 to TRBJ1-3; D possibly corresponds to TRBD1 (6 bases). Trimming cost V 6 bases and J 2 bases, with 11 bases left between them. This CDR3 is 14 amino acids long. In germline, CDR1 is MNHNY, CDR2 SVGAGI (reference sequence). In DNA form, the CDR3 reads TGTGCCAGCAGCGTCAGGGGAGCTGGAAACACCATATATTTT. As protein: CASSVRGAGNTIYF.